This T cell receptor beta chain stems from a study of shared T cell receptors in the human thymus. About this clone: One end of the junction is discordant with germline, which a read error may explain.

This table comes from immunoSEQ multiplex PCR, and its TCRdb copy is limited to in-frame clones, with some not included. The sample yields about 660,000 clones, approximately 88% seen once. Germline CDR1 and CDR2: MRHNA and SNTAGT. The CDR3 consists of 16 residues. The same data also went into a second study, on human thymus T cells.

This rearrangement joins TRBV6-4 to TRBJ2-1; TRBD1 agrees at 7 bases. The sequenced material came from thymocytes. This receptor was taken from a boy less than two years old with a congenital heart defect. The CDR3 DNA sequence: TGTGCCAGCAGTTCACCCGGACCCAGGGGGTACATTGAGCAGTTCTTC. Residues: CASSSPGPRGYIEQFF.